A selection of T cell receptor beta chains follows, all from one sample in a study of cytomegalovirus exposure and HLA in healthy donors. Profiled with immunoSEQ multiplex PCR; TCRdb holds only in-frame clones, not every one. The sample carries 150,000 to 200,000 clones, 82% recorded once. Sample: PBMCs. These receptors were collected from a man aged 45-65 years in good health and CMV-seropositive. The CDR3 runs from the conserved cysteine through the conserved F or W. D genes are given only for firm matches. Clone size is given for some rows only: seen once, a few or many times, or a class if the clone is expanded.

CASRSPGQGKEKLFF | TGTGCCAGCAGGAGTCCGGGACAGGGGAAGGAAAAACTGTTTTTT | few | TRBD1 | TRBJ1-4 | TRBV27
CASSLEGALMNTEAFF | TGTGCCAGCAGCTTAGAGGGGGCTCTCATGAACACTGAAGCTTTCTTT | NA | TRBD1 | TRBJ1-1 | TRBV5-6
CSSSRDLGGPYSPLHF | TGTTCCAGCAGCCGGGACTTAGGAGGGCCATATTCACCCCTCCACTTT | NA | NA | TRBJ1-6 | TRBV7-9
CASSLDRGRDQPQHF | TGTGCCAGCAGTTTAGACAGGGGGCGAGATCAGCCCCAGCATTTT | NA | TRBD1 | TRBJ1-5 | TRBV27
CASSPTDNQPQHF | TGTGCCAGCTCACCAACAGACAATCAGCCCCAGCATTTT | NA | NA | TRBJ1-5 | TRBV18
CASSRDRDTDTQYF | TGTGCCAGCAGCCGGGACAGGGACACAGATACGCAGTATTTT | NA | TRBD1 | TRBJ2-3 | TRBV6-5
CASGLVIVGQLNQPQHF | TGTGCTAGTGGTTTGGTAATTGTGGGGCAGCTCAATCAGCCCCAGCATTTT | once | NA | TRBJ1-5 | TRBV12-5
CASSLDGTATNEKLFF | TGCGCCAGCAGCCTAGACGGGACAGCAACTAATGAAAAACTGTTTTTT | NA | TRBD1 | TRBJ1-4 | TRBV4-3
CASSYGTGNLAYTF | TGTGCCAGCAGCTACGGGACAGGGAATTTGGCCTACACCTTC | NA | TRBD1 | TRBJ1-2 | TRBV5-6
CATTDGGGEDTEAFF | TGTGCCACCACGGACGGTGGAGGGGAGGACACTGAAGCTTTCTTT | NA | NA | TRBJ1-1 | TRBV7-9
CASSLGRRDTEAFF | TGCGCCAGCAGCTTGGGACGGAGGGACACTGAAGCTTTCTTT | NA | NA | TRBJ1-1 | TRBV5-1